This TCR beta chain was captured by sequencing in a study of CD8 T cells in ankylosing spondylitis. Losses at the gene ends were 5 bases for V and 2 bases for J; bases not matched to a gene: 7. The CDR3 has 14 amino acids. Germline CDR1 and CDR2: DFQATT and SNEGSKA (reference sequence). Via MiXCR, TCRdb re-called the 5' RACE reads, giving one row per CDR3 protein. The repertoire holds a few hundred thousand distinct CDR3 sequences, roughly 17% seen once, with over 1% in the top ten. Study results and limitations: Ankylosing spondylitis blood seemed to carry a telltale TCR beta motif made of fewer than ten highly homologous variants.

About this clonotype itself: What it binds is unknown.

Material: blood, either unsorted or a sorted T cell fraction (not recorded which). The TCR originated in a male donor with ankylosing spondylitis. This rearrangement joins TRBV20-1 to TRBJ2-5, with 8 bases identical to TRBD2. The DNA for the CDR3 is TGCAGTGCTCCTCTAGCGGGCCGACAAGAGACCCAGTACTTC. Its translation: CSAPLAGRQETQYF.